The 30 T cell receptor beta chains below come from one sample, sequenced in a study of cytomegalovirus exposure and HLA in healthy donors. PCR employed 60 Vbeta and 13 Jbeta primers. The protocol was immunoSEQ multiplex PCR, while the TCRdb copy is restricted to in-frame clones and leaves out a portion. The data contain approximately 190,000 clones, approximately 80% of them singletons. Source material: PBMCs. Receptors were obtained from a woman aged 25-40 years in good health and CMV-seropositive.

The rearrangement links TRBV11-3 to TRBJ2-1; 7 nucleotides agree with TRBD2. V trimming: 1 base; J trimming: 7 bases; junction bases outside the gene matches: 7. Germline lookup yields CDR1 SGHNT and CDR2 YENEEA. CDR3 length equals 15 residues. CDR3 region: CASSLVAGVWNEQFF. For the CDR3, the DNA is TGTGCCAGCAGCTTAGTCGCGGGAGTTTGGAATGAGCAGTTCTTC.

This chain joins TRBV10-1 and TRBJ2-7; possibly TRBD1 for D (6 bases). Deletions cut 4 bases from V and 6 bases from J, with 7 bases between. Germline CDR1 reads WNHNN; CDR2 reads SYGVQD (reference sequence). The CDR3 is 11 amino acids. The CDR3 region is CASSGTVEQYF. CDR3 DNA: TGCGCCAGCAGTGGGACAGTCGAGCAGTACTTC.

The J gene is TRBJ2-2, the V gene TRBV6-5; tentative D call: TRBD1 (5 bases). Germline loops: CDR1 MNHEY, CDR2 SVGAGI. Trimming removed 8 bases from V and 3 bases from J, with 10 bases in between. The CDR3 contains 13 residues. DNA for the CDR3: TGTGCCAGCGCTGACAGAGACACCGGGGAGCTGTTTTTT. Amino acid sequence: CASADRDTGELFF.

The chain uses TRBV19 and TRBJ2-7; 12 bases are a match to TRBD2. CDR1 and CDR2 (germline): LNHDA, SQIVND (reference sequence). Losses at the gene ends were 6 bases for V and 2 bases for J; bases not matched to a gene: 5. The CDR3 totals 15 residues. CDR3 coding DNA: TGTGCCAGTAGACCAAGGACTAGCGGGACCTACGAGCAGTACTTC. Translating gives CASRPRTSGTYEQYF.

This chain joins TRBV11-3 and TRBJ2-1; 8 nucleotides match TRBD1. V trimming: 5 bases; J trimming: 10 bases; junction bases outside the gene matches: 7. This CDR3 has 13 amino acids. Germline V gene data show CDR1 as SGHNT and CDR2 as YENEEA. CDR3 sequence (DNA): TGTGCCAGCAGCAAGGACAGGGTGAAAGAGCAGTTCTTC. Residues: CASSKDRVKEQFF.

Remarks on this clone: The sample contains more than one DNA sequence encoding this CDR3. The chain couples TRBV5-1 to TRBJ2-3, with 9 bases aligning to TRBD2. The ends lost 0 bases at V and 0 bases at J; junction bases unmatched: 5. This CDR3 comprises 17 residues. Germline V gives CDR1 SGHRS, CDR2 YFSETQ. The CDR3 here is CASSLDPSGGSTDTQYF. As DNA, the CDR3 is TGCGCCAGCAGCTTGGACCCGAGCGGGGGGAGCACAGATACGCAGTATTTT.

J is TRBJ2-1 and V is TRBV12-5, with 10 bases identical to TRBD2. The CDR3 sequence is 17 residues long. V was pared by 0 bases and J by 6 bases, with 8 bases of the junction left unmatched. Germline CDR1 and CDR2: LGHNT and FRNRAP. Written as DNA, the CDR3 is TGTGCTAGTGGTTTGGTACTTAGCGGGAGGCGGGTCAATGAGCAGTTCTTC. It is translated as CASGLVLSGRRVNEQFF. Together with reference TRBV12-5 and TRBJ2-1, the CDR3 gives the full variable domain: DARVTQTPRHKVTEMGQEVTMRCQPILGHNTVFWYRQTMMQGLELLAYFRNRAPLDDSGMPKDRFSAEMPDATLATLKIQPSEPRDSAVYFCASGLVLSGRRVNEQFFGPGTRLTVL.

This chain joins TRBV6-5 and TRBJ2-7; TRBD1 agrees at 11 bases. CDR3 length equals 16 residues. The V segment lost 1 base and the J segment 3 bases; nucleotides outside the gene matches: 5. The germline V gene has CDR1 MNHEY and CDR2 SVGAGI. The CDR3 DNA sequence: TGTGCCAGCAGTTACTACCCGGACAGGGGGCTCTACGAGCAGTACTTC. Encoded protein: CASSYYPDRGLYEQYF.

The chain carries TRBV14 and TRBJ1-1, with 7 bases aligning to TRBD1. CDR1 is SGHDN, CDR2 FVKESK, per germline. V was pared by 4 bases and J by 5 bases, with 13 bases of the junction left unmatched. The CDR3 totals 16 residues. The CDR3 sequence: CASSPYGRGRLTEAFF. CDR3 nucleotides: TGTGCCAGCAGCCCCTACGGAAGGGGGCGATTGACTGAAGCTTTCTTT.

The V and J genes are TRBV10-3 and TRBJ2-5, with 11 nucleotides matching TRBD1. CDR3 length: 17 residues. V shed 3 bases, J shed 4 bases, and the junction held 10 bases outside the gene matches. Germline-derived CDR1 and CDR2 are ENHRY and SYGVKD. DNA of the CDR3: TGTGCCATCAGTGATTGGAAGGGACAGGGGGGTGGAGAGACCCAGTACTTC. Translation gives CAISDWKGQGGGETQYF.

This chain connects TRBV29-1 to TRBJ2-2; 8 nucleotides align to TRBD1. Germline CDR1 and CDR2: SQVTM and ANQGSEA. This CDR3 is 14 amino acids long. With 6 bases clipped from V and 5 bases from J, the junction kept 8 bases outside the gene matches. The CDR3 reads CSVARTGRTGELFF. CDR3 DNA sequence: TGCAGCGTCGCCCGGACAGGGAGGACCGGGGAGCTGTTTTTT.

V and J are TRBV19 and TRBJ1-1, with a weak D call TRBD1 (5 bases). The CDR3 is 14 amino acids. Between the trimmed V and J ends, which lost 3 bases and 4 bases, there was a span of 12 bases. Germline lookup yields CDR1 LNHDA and CDR2 SQIVND (reference sequence). The CDR3 DNA sequence: TGTGCCAGTAGTATCTCTATGGGGGGCACTGAAGCTTTCTTT. Protein sequence: CASSISMGGTEAFF. Full variable domain (outside the CDR3, taken from reference TRBV19 and TRBJ1-1): DGGITQSPKYLFRKEGQNVTLSCEQNLNHDAMYWYRQDPGQGLRLIYYSQIVNDFQKGDIAEGYSVSREKKESFPLTVTSAQKNPTAFYLCASSISMGGTEAFFGQGTRLTVV.

J is TRBJ2-2 and V is TRBV4-1; no firm D call. Germline values: CDR1 MGHRA, CDR2 YSYEKL. The CDR3 loop spans 12 amino acids. V lost 4 bases and J lost 8, with 8 bases in between. The CDR3 here is CASSPLTGELFF. In DNA form, the CDR3 reads TGCGCCAGCAGCCCACTTACTGGGGAGCTGTTTTTT.

The genes are TRBV25-1 and TRBJ2-2; 7 bases map to TRBD1. With 5 bases clipped from V and 4 bases from J, the junction kept 7 bases outside the gene matches. Germline CDR1 MGHDK, CDR2 SYGVNS. This CDR3 is 15 amino acids long. The CDR3 region has the DNA TGTGCCAGCAGTCCCCGGACAGGATCCACCGGGGAGCTGTTTTTT. Residues: CASSPRTGSTGELFF. Complete variable domain (other parts from reference TRBV25-1 and TRBJ2-2): EADIYQTPRYLVIGTGKKITLECSQTMGHDKMYWYQQDPGMELHLIHYSYGVNSTEKGDLSSESTVSRIRTEHFPLTLESARPSHTSQYLCASSPRTGSTGELFFGEGSRLTVL.

This clone was observed once. The chain employs TRBV30 and TRBJ2-3, with 8 bases fitting TRBD1. The CDR3 is made up of 15 amino acids. CDR1 and CDR2 from the germline V gene are GTSNPN and SVGIG (reference sequence). V was clipped by 1 base and J by 5 bases; unmatched bases: 8. The CDR3 nucleotides read TGTGCCTGGAGTGGGCGCAGGGGGCGGAGAGATACGCAGTATTTT. It specifies CAWSGRRGRRDTQYF.

The rearrangement uses TRBV5-1 and TRBJ2-2, with 8 bases aligning to TRBD2. From germline, CDR1 is SGHRS and CDR2 YFSETQ. This CDR3 has 16 amino acids. Trimming cost V 4 bases and J 6 bases; bases outside gene matches: 11. The CDR3 is CASSAEGLGVAGELFF. CDR3 nucleotides: TGCGCCAGCAGCGCTGAGGGACTAGGGGTTGCCGGGGAGCTGTTTTTT.

The rearrangement uses TRBV7-2 and TRBJ1-2; 8 bases line up with TRBD1. V shed 5 bases, J shed 1 base, and the junction held 6 bases outside the gene matches. Germline CDR1 reads SGHTA; CDR2 reads FQGNSA. This CDR3 is built from 15 residues. The CDR3 loop reads CASSLGQGLNYGYTF. The CDR3 DNA follows: TGTGCCAGCAGCCTTGGACAGGGCCTTAACTATGGCTACACCTTC.

There are a few counts of this clone. This sample also contains other DNA sequences that code for the same CDR3. V gene TRBV2 combines with J gene TRBJ1-2; maybe TRBD1 (5 bases). This CDR3 contains 14 residues. Germline V gene sequence: CDR1 SNHLY, CDR2 FYNNEI. The V and J ends lost 2 bases and 1 base respectively, with 8 bases between them. This chain's CDR3 is CASSEQGYNYGYTF. CDR3 coding DNA: TGTGCCAGCAGTGAACAGGGATATAACTATGGCTACACCTTC.

The chain joins TRBV28 to TRBJ1-5; D is possibly TRBD1 (5 bases). There are 16 residues in the CDR3. Deletions cut 6 bases from V and 4 bases from J, with 19 bases between. Germline-derived CDR1 and CDR2 are MDHEN and SYDVKM. The DNA of the CDR3 is TGTGCCAGCAGCCCGCAGGTAGGGGCCGCAAATCAGCCCCAGCATTTT. This translates into CASSPQVGAANQPQHF.

The gene calls are TRBV15 and TRBJ1-1, with D possibly TRBD1 on 5 matching bases. CDR1 is LNHNV and CDR2 is YYDKDF in the germline V gene (reference sequence). V was cut by 6 bases and J by 2 bases, with 10 bases left in between. The CDR3 loop spans 13 amino acids. CDR3 sequence reads: CATSQGLNTEAFF. The CDR3 DNA reads as TGTGCCACCAGTCAGGGCCTCAACACTGAAGCTTTCTTT.

This rearrangement joins TRBV9 to TRBJ1-4; the D gene is possibly TRBD1 (5 bases). The CDR3 spans 14 residues. V gave up 4 bases and J gave up 7 bases, with 14 bases separating them. The germline CDR1 and CDR2 sequences are SGDLS and YYNGEE. The CDR3 coding sequence is TGTGCCAGCAGCCCACTGGGGGGGACTGAAAAACTGTTTTTT. This gives the protein CASSPLGGTEKLFF.

This clone was picked up a small number of times. V and J are TRBV2 and TRBJ2-2; D is possibly TRBD1 (6 bases). Trimming pared 4 bases from V and 4 bases from J, leaving 10 bases between. The CDR3 contains 14 residues. CDR1 is SNHLY and CDR2 is FYNNEI in the germline V gene. For the CDR3, the DNA is TGTGCCAGCAGTGTACAGGGACCCACCGGGGAGCTGTTTTTT. This sequence encodes CASSVQGPTGELFF.

J is TRBJ1-1 and V is TRBV5-1, with a possible D match to TRBD1 (6 bases). The V and J ends lost 0 bases and 1 base respectively, with 13 bases between them. The germline CDR1 and CDR2 sequences are SGHRS and YFSETQ. The CDR3 contains 16 residues. CDR3 residues: CASSLVGGQSNTEAFF. Here the CDR3 DNA reads TGCGCCAGCAGCTTGGTGGGGGGGCAATCGAACACTGAAGCTTTCTTT. Using reference TRBV5-1 and TRBJ1-1 for the parts outside the CDR3, the full variable domain is KAGVTQTPRYLIKTRGQQVTLSCSPISGHRSVSWYQQTPGQGLQFLFEYFSETQRNKGNFPGRFSGRQFSNSRSEMNVSTLELGDSALYLCASSLVGGQSNTEAFFGQGTRLTVV.

Only a few counts were recorded for this clone. The chain combines TRBV6-5 with TRBJ2-3, with D possibly TRBD2 on 6 matching bases. Germline V gene data show CDR1 as MNHEY and CDR2 as SVGAGI. The V end was cut by 8 bases, the J end by 3 bases, with 6 bases between. CDR3 length equals 11 residues. CDR3 sequence (DNA): TGTGCCAGCGGGAGGACAGATACGCAGTATTTT. Its translation: CASGRTDTQYF.

The chain joins TRBV19 to TRBJ2-2; TRBD2 matches at 13 bases. Germline V gene lookup returns CDR1 LNHDA and CDR2 SQIVND (reference sequence). The V segment lost 5 bases and the J segment 4 bases; nucleotides outside the gene matches: 4. CDR3 size: 16 residues. The DNA of the CDR3 is TGTGCCAGTAGTCTGGGACTAGCGGGGATCACCGGGGAGCTGTTTTTT. This sequence encodes CASSLGLAGITGELFF. Filled out from reference TRBV19 and TRBJ2-2, the complete variable domain reads DGGITQSPKYLFRKEGQNVTLSCEQNLNHDAMYWYRQDPGQGLRLIYYSQIVNDFQKGDIAEGYSVSREKKESFPLTVTSAQKNPTAFYLCASSLGLAGITGELFFGEGSRLTVL.

The chain has TRBV7-2 and TRBJ2-3, with 9 bases fitting TRBD2. The germline V gene encodes CDR1 SGHTA and CDR2 FQGNSA. V lost 5 bases to trimming and J lost 0 bases; unmatched junction nucleotides: 3. This CDR3 is 15 amino acids long. The CDR3 is CASSPTSGSTDTQYF. The CDR3 DNA reads as TGTGCCAGCAGCCCTACTAGCGGGAGCACAGATACGCAGTATTTT.

The count of this clone is one. J is TRBJ2-6 and V is TRBV7-9, with D hard to call. Looked up from germline, CDR1 is SEHNR and CDR2 is FQNEAQ (reference sequence). V lost 5 bases to trimming and J lost 7 bases, with 12 bases between them. The CDR3 is 14 residues long. The CDR3 sequence: CASSPRSRANVLTF. DNA for the CDR3: TGTGCCAGCAGCCCCCGCTCTAGAGCCAACGTCCTGACTTTC.

The rearrangement joins TRBV5-4 to TRBJ2-5; D may be TRBD1 (6 bases). Germline assignment: CDR1 SGHNT and CDR2 YYREEE (reference sequence). Trimming stripped 4 bases from V and 4 bases from J, with 11 bases between. The length of the CDR3 is 13 residues. The CDR3 coding sequence is TGTGCCAGCAGCCCCGGGACAAGAGAGACCCAGTACTTC. It translates to CASSPGTRETQYF.

Regarding this clone: Other DNA sequences within the sample encode an identical CDR3. The chain has TRBV7-8 and TRBJ2-5, with D perhaps matching TRBD2 (6 bases). The germline V gene has CDR1 SGHVS and CDR2 FQNEAQ. V lost 3 bases to trimming and J lost 9 bases, with 14 bases between them. The CDR3 is made up of 13 amino acids. The CDR3 sequence is CASSFGGVGSQYF. The CDR3 region has the DNA TGTGCCAGCAGCTTCGGAGGGGTCGGGTCCCAGTACTTC. Filled out from reference TRBV7-8 and TRBJ2-5, the complete variable domain reads GAGVSQSPRYKVAKRGQDVALRCDPISGHVSLFWYQQALGQGPEFLTYFQNEAQLDKSGLPSDRFFAERPEGSVSTLKIQRTQQEDSAVYLCASSFGGVGSQYFGPGTRLLVL.

Remarks on this clone: The conserved closing phenylalanine or tryptophan is absent in this CDR3, likely reflecting a read error. The limits of the CDR3 on the DNA are not certain, so only TCRdb's listed CDR3 is given. CDR3 residues: CASSRINMQGQGI. The chain recombines TRBV6-1 with TRBJ1-2; the table's D call of TRBD1 was not tested on the DNA. Per germline, CDR1 MNHNS and CDR2 SASEGT. The CDR3 spans 13 amino acids, including both terminal residues.